This paragraph reports one T cell receptor (beta chain). The data originate from a study of blood T cell repertoires in COVID-19. Study-level background: The origin of the acute and convalescent COVID-19 samples was the United States, Italy and Spain. Sources were T cells, B-cell-depleted T cells, or PBMCs; the material itself was cDNA or gDNA.

Original processing notes: Reference gene primer amplification yielded estimated nucleated cell counts. Using immunoSEQ multiplex PCR, the repertoire was profiled, and TCRdb retains in-frame clones only, with some absent. V, J and clone size are taken as reported in that table, and D and trimming were inferred from the DNA itself. The sample includes roughly 68,000 clones, 88% of them seen just once. V dropped 2 bases and J dropped 3 bases, with 8 bases sitting between them. The CDR3 totals 13 residues. This rearrangement joins TRBV12-3 or TRBV12-4 to TRBJ2-7, with a possible D match to TRBD1 (6 bases). The sample was peripheral blood. The receptor's source is a man in his forties or fifties with acute or convalescent COVID-19. This chain's CDR3 is CASSLTQGYEQYF. As DNA, the CDR3 is TGTGCCAGCAGTTTAACACAGGGCTACGAGCAGTACTTC.